This T cell receptor beta chain was documented in a study of shared clonotypes between healthy human individuals. The authors divided CD4+ cells into CD45RA+ naive and CD45RA-negative memory subsets. There are a few counts of this clone. Its antigen is still unknown. Points from the study as a whole: The sole specimen, blood, was sampled, and tissue repertoires likely differ. What limited the represented genetic and exposure-history diversity was the small number of donors. Richness estimates generally favored naive over memory subsets.

Profiling relied on immunoSEQ multiplex PCR, and the TCRdb table lists in-frame clones only, not all of them. This table holds 950,000 to 1,300,000 clones, around 76% found once. CDR3 length equals 15 residues. V dropped 6 bases and J dropped 4; count of bases not matched to a gene: 9. Germline assignment: CDR1 SNHLY and CDR2 FYNNEI. Sequencing used memory CD4+ T cells sorted from blood. Subset specified: CD45RA-negative fraction. This TCR was recovered from a man aged 18-30 years in good health. This sequence joins TRBV2 and TRBJ2-3; 8 bases are shared with TRBD2. The CDR3 protein is CASSPLAGGSDTQYF. In nucleotides, the CDR3 is TGTGCCAGCAGCCCCCTTGCGGGAGGTTCAGATACGCAGTATTTT.